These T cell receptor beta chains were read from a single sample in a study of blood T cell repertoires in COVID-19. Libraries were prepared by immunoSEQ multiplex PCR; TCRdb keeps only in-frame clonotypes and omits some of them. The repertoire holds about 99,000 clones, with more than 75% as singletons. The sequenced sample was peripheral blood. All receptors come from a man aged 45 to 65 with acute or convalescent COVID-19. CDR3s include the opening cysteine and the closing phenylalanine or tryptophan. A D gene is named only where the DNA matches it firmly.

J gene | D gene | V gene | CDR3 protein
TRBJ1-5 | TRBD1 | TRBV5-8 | CASSRGDRGLGQPQHF
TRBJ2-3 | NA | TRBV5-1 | CASSLGLDTQYF
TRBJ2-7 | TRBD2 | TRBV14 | CASSQLAGGPYEQYF
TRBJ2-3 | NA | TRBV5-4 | CASSVPSGTDTQYF
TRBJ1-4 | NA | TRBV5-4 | CASSLGAATNEKLFF
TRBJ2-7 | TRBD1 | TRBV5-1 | CASSSPGTGAWGEQYF
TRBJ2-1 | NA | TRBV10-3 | CAISESMAVSSYNEQFF
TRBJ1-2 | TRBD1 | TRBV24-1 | CATSDPSTGGTNYGYTF
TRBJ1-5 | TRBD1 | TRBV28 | CASTGTGSQPQHF
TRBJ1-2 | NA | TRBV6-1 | CASSDGERGGGYTF
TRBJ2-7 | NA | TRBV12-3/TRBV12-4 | CAAAVTSISEQYF
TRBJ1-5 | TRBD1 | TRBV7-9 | CASSTGTGVHQPQHF
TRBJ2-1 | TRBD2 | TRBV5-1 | CASSVGGLAGYNEQFF
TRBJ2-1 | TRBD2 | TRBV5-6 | CASSLNVLAGGRRDEQFF
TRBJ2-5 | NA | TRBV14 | CASSEFRGRGEETQYF
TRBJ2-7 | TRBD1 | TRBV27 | CASSRWTGGNEQYF
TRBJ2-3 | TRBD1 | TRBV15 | CATTPGTGGSDTQYF
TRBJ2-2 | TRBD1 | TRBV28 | CASSLRPYWTGGNTGELFF
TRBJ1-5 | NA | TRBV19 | CASSIAQDIYSNQPQHF
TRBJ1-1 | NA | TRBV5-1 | CASSSGAWNTEAFF
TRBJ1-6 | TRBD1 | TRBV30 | CAWRRGRNSPLHF
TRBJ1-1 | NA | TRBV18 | CASSPRQSGEAFF
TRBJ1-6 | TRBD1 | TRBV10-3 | CASCDRDNSPLHF
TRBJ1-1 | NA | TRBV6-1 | CASSDTPRAFF
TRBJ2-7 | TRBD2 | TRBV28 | CASRSGGGGSYEQYF
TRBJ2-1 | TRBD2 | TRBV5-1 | CASSPGLAELNEQFF
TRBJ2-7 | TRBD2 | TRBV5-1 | CASSFLAGAHEQYF